The clone carrying this T cell receptor (beta chain) was picked up many times. Its target is unknown. The entry originates in a study of CD8+CD57+ T cells in acquired aplastic anemia. Study in general: When averaged, DNA from sorted CD4+ and CD8+ cells came to 3 to 3.5 ug.

The TCR beta profiling, which covered VDJ combination and CDR3 sequence, was carried out using genomic DNA as the template. A single record per CDR3 protein comes from TCRdb applying MiXCR to the reads. This table has a few hundred thousand distinct CDR3 sequences, around 32% appearing once. Study conclusions and caveats: Comparison of patients with controls identified roughly 30 shared CD8+ CDR3 sequences.

This CDR3 has 13 amino acids. Germline values: CDR1 SEHNR, CDR2 FQNEAQ (reference sequence). V lost 5 bases, J lost 6 bases, and 11 bases lay in between. The receptor comes from a human donor in good health, serving as a control. Sequences were obtained from sorted CD4+, CD8+, or CD8+CD57+ T cells (not recorded which) from PBMCs. The chain couples TRBV7-9 to TRBJ1-5; D might be TRBD1 (6 bases). CDR3 nucleotides: TGTGCCAGCAGCAACAGGGATATTCAGCCCCAGCATTTT. Encoded protein: CASSNRDIQPQHF.